The 17 T cell receptor beta chains below were found in one sample sequenced in a study of blood T cell repertoires in COVID-19. Profiled with immunoSEQ multiplex PCR; TCRdb holds only in-frame clones, not every one. The data hold 400,000 to 500,000 clones, with over 75% observed a single time. Material: PBMCs or T cells enriched from blood (not recorded which). These receptors came from a woman under 30 who had been exposed to COVID-19.

This clone was seen more than once but under ten times. The chain has TRBV28 and TRBJ1-2; D not resolved. The CDR3 runs 11 residues. The germline gives CDR1 MDHEN, CDR2 SYDVKM. V lost 6 bases, J lost 6 bases, and 8 bases lay in between. CDR3 protein: CASRILNGYTF. The CDR3 coding sequence is TGTGCCAGCAGGATCCTAAATGGCTACACCTTC.

J is TRBJ1-3 and V is TRBV3-1 (or the pseudogene TRBV3-2); D possibly corresponds to TRBD1 (6 bases). CDR1 and CDR2 (germline): LGHDT, YNNKEL (reference sequence). The V and J ends lost 4 bases and 0 bases respectively, with 13 bases between them. CDR3 length equals 16 residues. The DNA for the CDR3 is TGTGCCAGCAGCCGACAGGTTCGGAACTCTGGAAACACCATATATTTT. Its protein is CASSRQVRNSGNTIYF.

This clone appeared a single time. The gene calls are TRBV5-6 and TRBJ2-7; 7 bases fit TRBD2. The CDR3 spans 13 residues. CDR1 and CDR2 (germline): SGHDT, YYEEEE. Losses at the gene ends were 6 bases for V and 6 bases for J; bases not matched to a gene: 9. CDR3 bases: TGTGCCAGCATGTCCGGGCGCGGGGGCGAGCAGTACTTC. This encodes CASMSGRGGEQYF.

V is TRBV24-1 and J is TRBJ2-3, with unresolved D. This CDR3 comprises 13 residues. From germline, CDR1 is KGHDR and CDR2 SFDVKD. The V end lost 5 bases, the J end lost 3 bases, and 8 bases lay between the germline ends. The CDR3 nucleotides read TGTGCCACCAGTGCCCGCGCGACAGATACGCAGTATTTT. Encoded protein: CATSARATDTQYF.

This chain links TRBV5-5 with TRBJ1-2; D may be TRBD1 (6 bases). Trimming removed 1 base from V and 8 bases from J, with 12 bases in between. CDR3 size: 13 residues. Per the germline V gene, CDR1 is SGHKS and CDR2 is YYEKEE (reference sequence). CDR3 amino acids: CASSLSPGDGYTF. The CDR3, as DNA: TGTGCCAGCAGCTTGTCCCCAGGGGACGGCTACACCTTC. Together with reference TRBV5-5 and TRBJ1-2, the CDR3 gives the full variable domain: DAGVTQSPTHLIKTRGQQVTLRCSPISGHKSVSWYQQVLGQGPQFIFQYYEKEERGRGNFPDRFSARQFPNYSSELNVNALLLGDSALYLCASSLSPGDGYTFGSGTRLTVV.

This clone was recorded only once. The chain carries TRBV12-3 or TRBV12-4 and TRBJ1-2, with D possibly TRBD1 on 6 matching bases. This CDR3 has 11 residues. The V gene lost 5 bases and the J gene lost 6 bases, with 7 bases spanning the gap. CDR3 in DNA: TGTGCCAGCAGTAACAGGGATGGCTACACCTTC. Protein: CASSNRDGYTF.

CDR3 coding DNA: TGTGCCAGCAGTTACGCGGGACAGGCTTTAGGAGAGCAGTACTTC. Its translation: CASSYAGQALGEQYF. The chain couples TRBV3-1 (or the pseudogene TRBV3-2) to TRBJ2-7; the match to TRBD1 covers 8 bases. V gave up 6 bases and J gave up 7 bases; unmatched junction bases: 14. The CDR3 runs 15 residues. From germline, CDR1 is LGHDT and CDR2 YNNKEL (reference sequence).

V is TRBV5-1 and J is TRBJ2-5, with D possibly TRBD2 on 6 matching bases. Trimming removed 0 bases at V and 5 bases at J, with 11 bases between. Germline CDR1 SGHRS, CDR2 YFSETQ. The CDR3 extends over 14 amino acids. CDR3 residues: CASSLAGDEETQYF. The CDR3 DNA is TGCGCCAGCAGCTTGGCGGGAGATGAGGAGACCCAGTACTTC.

V gene TRBV27 combines with J gene TRBJ2-5, with a possible D match to TRBD2 (5 bases). Per the germline V gene, CDR1 is MNHEY and CDR2 is SMNVEV (reference sequence). V was shortened by 6 bases and J by 7 bases, with 9 bases between the two germline ends. The CDR3 covers 11 residues. CDR3 bases: TGTGCCAGCAGCCCCGGAGGGACCCAGTACTTC. It codes for CASSPGGTQYF.

The V gene is TRBV10-1, the J gene TRBJ2-3; TRBD1 agrees at 10 bases. The junction had 9 bases not matched to a gene; V was cut back by 2 bases and J by 1 base. The CDR3 is 18 amino acids. The germline CDR1 and CDR2 sequences are WNHNN and SYGVQD (reference sequence). The CDR3 spells CASSETLDRGPGTDTQYF. CDR3 coding DNA: TGCGCCAGCAGTGAGACCCTTGACAGGGGGCCGGGCACAGATACGCAGTATTTT.

The sample holds one count of this clone. The gene calls are TRBV5-6 and TRBJ1-1; 8 nucleotides align to TRBD1. CDR3 length equals 14 residues. V shed 3 bases and J 8 bases; nucleotides not matched to a gene: 9. The V gene's germline CDR1 is SGHDT and CDR2 YYEEEE. The CDR3 DNA follows: TGTGCCAGCAGCTCACCCGACAGGGGATCGGAAGCTTTCTTT. Translated: CASSSPDRGSEAFF.

The chain recombines TRBV15 with TRBJ2-7, with TRBD1 matching 8 bases. V shed 5 bases, J shed 2 bases, and the junction held 11 bases outside the gene matches. Germline V CDR1 and CDR2: LNHNV, YYDKDF (reference sequence). The CDR3 covers 16 residues. The CDR3 DNA sequence: TGTGCCACCAGCGGATACAGGGGGTCCGTGGCCTACGAGCAGTACTTC. Translating gives CATSGYRGSVAYEQYF.

The chain links TRBV28 to TRBJ2-7; D gene uncertain. V dropped 5 bases and J dropped 0 bases, with 14 bases sitting between them. This CDR3 comprises 15 residues. Germline V lookup: CDR1 MDHEN, CDR2 SYDVKM. Written as DNA, the CDR3 is TGTGCCAGCAGTGAGGCGCGGTTGAGCTCCTACGAGCAGTACTTC. Translated: CASSEARLSSYEQYF.

This rearrangement joins TRBV28 to TRBJ2-4; weak D call: TRBD2 (6 bases). The germline CDR1 and CDR2 sequences are MDHEN and SYDVKM. Trimming took off 7 bases at V and 6 bases at J, with 16 bases between the two ends. This CDR3 has 14 residues. For the CDR3, the DNA is TGTGCCAGCACTAAGATTCGGGGAGGAAACATTCAGTACTTC. Its protein product is CASTKIRGGNIQYF.

V gene TRBV5-5 combines with J gene TRBJ2-1; D possibly corresponds to TRBD1 (6 bases). The CDR3 loop spans 15 amino acids. Trimming left V 4 bases short and J 2 bases short, with 13 bases between. In germline, CDR1 is SGHKS, CDR2 YYEKEE (reference sequence). In DNA, the CDR3 is TGTGCCAGCAGCCGCCGGGACATTCCCTACAATGAGCAGTTCTTC. It translates to CASSRRDIPYNEQFF. Variable domain in full (rest from reference TRBV5-5 and TRBJ2-1): DAGVTQSPTHLIKTRGQQVTLRCSPISGHKSVSWYQQVLGQGPQFIFQYYEKEERGRGNFPDRFSARQFPNYSSELNVNALLLGDSALYLCASSRRDIPYNEQFFGPGTRLTVL.

The chain combines TRBV5-8 with TRBJ2-7; D call uncertain. The germline V and J ends were trimmed by 1 base and 0 bases, with 11 bases remaining between them. The V gene's germline CDR1 is SGHTS and CDR2 YDEGEE. The CDR3 contains 15 residues. In DNA form, the CDR3 reads TGTGCCAGCAGCTTGAGGCAGGAATACTCCTACGAGCAGTACTTC. Its translation is CASSLRQEYSYEQYF. The whole variable domain, remainder taken from reference TRBV5-8 and TRBJ2-7, is EAGVTQSPTHLIKTRGQQATLRCSPISGHTSVYWYQQALGLGLQFLLWYDEGEERNRGNFPPRFSGRQFPNYSSELNVNALELEDSALYLCASSLRQEYSYEQYFGPGTRLTVT.

Written as DNA, the CDR3 is TGTGCCAGCTCACCGGTTGTGGGACAGGGGGCGATTGGCTACACCTTC. The encoded protein is CASSPVVGQGAIGYTF. The rearrangement uses TRBV18 and TRBJ1-2, with 12 bases that match TRBD1. The V segment lost 3 bases and the J segment 7 bases; nucleotides outside the gene matches: 9. Germline assignment: CDR1 KGHSH and CDR2 LQKENI. The CDR3 extends over 16 amino acids.